Listed below are T cell receptor beta chains from one sample, sequenced in a study of OX40 agonist ivuxolimab in advanced cancers. The protocol was immunoSEQ multiplex PCR, while the TCRdb copy is restricted to in-frame clones and leaves out a portion. The profile shows 68,000 or so clones, roughly 82% of them singletons. The material sequenced was CD4+ or CD8+ T cells sorted from blood, taken in a trial of the OX40 agonist ivuxolimab. Receptors originate from an adult with an advanced solid tumor such as melanoma, head and neck, liver or kidney cancer. CDR3s include the opening cysteine and the closing phenylalanine or tryptophan. A row's size may be missing; if present it is once, few, many or a size class.

abundance: once; v_gene: TRBV7-9; len: 16; j_gene: TRBJ2-5; CDR3aa: CASSFRDSLRRETQYF
abundance: .; v_gene: TRBV7-9; len: 15; j_gene: TRBJ2-1; CDR3aa: CASSATGISYNEQFF
abundance: .; v_gene: TRBV4-2; len: 14; j_gene: TRBJ2-5; CDR3aa: CASSPTGSQETQYF
abundance: few; v_gene: TRBV30; len: 11; j_gene: TRBJ1-2; CDR3aa: CAWSVGSGYTF
abundance: once; v_gene: TRBV15; len: 12; j_gene: TRBJ2-5; CDR3aa: CATSRDQETQYF
abundance: .; v_gene: TRBV28; len: 12; j_gene: TRBJ2-3; CDR3aa: CAISRRGDTQYF
abundance: .; v_gene: TRBV20-1; len: 10; j_gene: TRBJ2-7; CDR3aa: CSTGDREQYF
abundance: .; v_gene: TRBV7-8; len: 16; j_gene: TRBJ2-5; CDR3aa: CASSQKPDASSETQYF
abundance: many; v_gene: TRBV4-2; len: 16; j_gene: TRBJ2-7; CDR3aa: CASSLEPGGDGYEQYF
abundance: .; v_gene: TRBV5-1; len: 15; j_gene: TRBJ1-3; CDR3aa: CASSLGDYSGNTIYF
abundance: once; v_gene: TRBV28; len: 12; j_gene: TRBJ1-1; CDR3aa: CASSPHSERAFF
abundance: .; v_gene: TRBV6-1; len: 15; j_gene: TRBJ1-6; CDR3aa: CASSPRTGDESPLHF
abundance: .; v_gene: TRBV7-2; len: 13; j_gene: TRBJ1-1; CDR3aa: CASSPDSFREAFF
abundance: .; v_gene: TRBV5-6; len: 12; j_gene: TRBJ1-3; CDR3aa: CASSSPGNTIYF
abundance: .; v_gene: TRBV7-2; len: 14; j_gene: TRBJ1-6; CDR3aa: CASSSPVPNSPLHF
abundance: .; v_gene: TRBV28; len: 11; j_gene: TRBJ1-4; CDR3aa: CASSRYEKLFF
abundance: once; v_gene: TRBV30; len: 14; j_gene: TRBJ2-1; CDR3aa: CAWSRRTSGTEQFF
abundance: .; v_gene: TRBV2; len: 9; j_gene: TRBJ2-3; CDR3aa: CAGTDTQYF
abundance: once; v_gene: TRBV5-5; len: 12; j_gene: TRBJ2-2; CDR3aa: CASSSEVGELFF
abundance: .; v_gene: TRBV6-6; len: 12; j_gene: TRBJ1-2; CDR3aa: CASRGSSGGYTF
abundance: .; v_gene: TRBV2; len: 14; j_gene: TRBJ2-1; CDR3aa: CASSARQGVHEQFF
abundance: .; v_gene: TRBV2; len: 14; j_gene: TRBJ2-7; CDR3aa: CASSRITGADEQYF